This passage covers 17 T cell receptor beta chains from one sample sequenced in a study of OX40 agonist ivuxolimab in advanced cancers. Profiled with immunoSEQ multiplex PCR; TCRdb holds only in-frame clones, not every one. The sample shows roughly 68,000 clones, 70% to 90% of them seen only once. The material sequenced was CD4+ or CD8+ T cells sorted from blood, taken in a trial of the OX40 agonist ivuxolimab. These receptors were obtained from an adult with an advanced solid tumor such as melanoma, head and neck, liver or kidney cancer.

The rearrangement links TRBV21-1 to TRBJ2-3; the table's D call of TRBD2 was not tested on the DNA. TRBV21-1 is labeled a pseudogene. This CDR3 has 16 residues. The CDR3 loop is CASSISSETSTDTQYF. The CDR3 DNA reads as TGTGCCAGCAGCATCTCTAGCGAAACTAGCACAGATACGCAGTATTTT.

The chain is built from TRBV28 and TRBJ1-2, with 10 bases matching TRBD1. The CDR3 has 15 residues. Germline V lookup: CDR1 MDHEN, CDR2 SYDVKM. With V trimmed by 5 bases and J by 3 bases, 6 bases remained unmatched. The CDR3 coding sequence is TGTGCCAGCAGTCCCGGGACAGGGGCATACTATGGCTACACCTTC. Translated, it gives CASSPGTGAYYGYTF.

V gene TRBV6-1 combines with J gene TRBJ1-4; 10 bases fit TRBD1. Germline V gene sequence: CDR1 MNHNS, CDR2 SASEGT. The J segment lost 5 bases and the V segment lost 7 bases, leaving 4 bases of the junction unmatched. The CDR3 extends over 14 amino acids. The CDR3 is CASMDRGKNEKLFF. The CDR3 region has the DNA TGTGCCAGCATGGACAGGGGGAAGAATGAAAAACTGTTTTTT.

The chain links TRBV7-7 to TRBJ2-1; possible D gene TRBD2, 5 bases. The CDR3 is made up of 15 amino acids. Trimming shortened V by 6 bases and J by 6 bases, and 18 bases separated the two germline ends. The germline V gene has CDR1 SSHAT and CDR2 FNYEAQ (reference sequence). The CDR3 nucleotides are TGTGCCAGCAGGAACACCGGGGTACTTCCCAATGAGCAGTTCTTC. This translates into CASRNTGVLPNEQFF.

This sequence joins TRBV18 and TRBJ2-1; no definite D call. The CDR3 spans 16 residues. Germline assignment: CDR1 KGHSH and CDR2 LQKENI. With 0 bases removed from V and 0 bases from J, the gap between germline ends came to 9 bases. In DNA, the CDR3 is TGTGCCAGCTCACCACCAGCCCGGAACTCCTACAATGAGCAGTTCTTC. Its protein product is CASSPPARNSYNEQFF.

This chain links TRBV7-9 with TRBJ2-7; a possible D gene is TRBD1 (7 bases). Looked up from germline, CDR1 is SEHNR and CDR2 is FQNEAQ (reference sequence). This CDR3 has 13 amino acids. Trimming shortened V by 3 bases and J by 4 bases, and 10 bases separated the two germline ends. CDR3 amino acids: CASSLSGGYEQYF. The CDR3 nucleotides are TGTGCCAGCAGCTTGTCAGGGGGGTACGAGCAGTACTTC.

The chain joins TRBV6-5 to TRBJ2-6; D gene uncertain. Trimming took off 7 bases at V and 0 bases at J, with 7 bases between the two ends. This CDR3 spans 14 amino acids. Per the germline V gene, CDR1 is MNHEY and CDR2 is SVGAGI. In DNA form, the CDR3 reads TGTGCCAGCACCTACACCTCTGGGGCCAACGTCCTGACTTTC. Translating it yields CASTYTSGANVLTF.

This chain links TRBV6-1 with TRBJ2-2, with a possible D match to TRBD2 (5 bases). Germline-derived CDR1 and CDR2 are MNHNS and SASEGT. V gave up 4 bases and J gave up 1 base, with 16 bases separating them. The CDR3 is 17 residues long. CDR3 region: CASSASVVAKNTGELFF. As DNA, the CDR3 is TGTGCCAGCAGTGCCTCCGTGGTAGCGAAGAACACCGGGGAGCTGTTTTTT.

Only one count was recorded for this clone. J is TRBJ1-1 and V is TRBV5-1, with 8 positions matching TRBD1. V shed 4 bases, J shed 1 base, and the junction held 6 bases outside the gene matches. This CDR3 is built from 15 residues. Germline-derived CDR1 and CDR2 are SGHRS and YFSETQ. The CDR3 here is CASSAGQGSNTEAFF. The CDR3 DNA is TGCGCCAGCAGCGCTGGACAGGGTTCGAACACTGAAGCTTTCTTT.

The chain links TRBV2 to TRBJ2-1; no clear D. Germline V gives CDR1 SNHLY, CDR2 FYNNEI. The length of the CDR3 is 12 residues. V lost 1 base to trimming and J lost 7 bases, with 5 bases between them. The DNA for the CDR3 is TGTGCCAGCAGTGAAGATCGGAATGAGCAGTTCTTC. Its translation is CASSEDRNEQFF.

J is TRBJ2-1 and V is TRBV28; D might be TRBD1 or TRBD2, each matching 5 bases. The CDR3 has 15 amino acids. From germline, CDR1 is MDHEN and CDR2 SYDVKM. V gave up 8 bases and J gave up 7 bases, with 21 bases separating them. CDR3 DNA sequence: TGTGCCAGCCTCCCCGGGGCCGCAATACGGAATGAGCAGTTCTTC. Its protein is CASLPGAAIRNEQFF. Using reference TRBV28 and TRBJ2-1 for the parts outside the CDR3, the full variable domain is DVKVTQSSRYLVKRTGEKVFLECVQDMDHENMFWYRQDPGLGLRLIYFSYDVKMKEKGDIPEGYSVSREKKERFSLILESASTNQTSMYLCASLPGAAIRNEQFFGPGTRLTVL.

The chain is built from TRBV5-4 and TRBJ2-7; 9 nucleotides match TRBD1. Per germline, CDR1 SGHNT and CDR2 YYREEE (reference sequence). V dropped 0 bases and J dropped 6; count of bases not matched to a gene: 7. There are 15 residues in the CDR3. CDR3 DNA: TGTGCCAGCAGCTTGGGGACCGGGACAGGGCTCGAGCAGTACTTC. Translation: CASSLGTGTGLEQYF.

V usage is TRBV28 and J usage is TRBJ2-7; unclear D gene. CDR1 is MDHEN and CDR2 is SYDVKM in the germline V gene. CDR3 length: 11 amino acids. V was cut by 5 bases and J by 7 bases, with 9 bases left in between. CDR3 region: CASSETREQYF. In DNA form, the CDR3 reads TGTGCCAGCAGTGAGACGAGGGAGCAGTACTTC.

The gene calls are TRBV7-8 and TRBJ1-1; D is undetermined. Germline V CDR1 and CDR2: SGHVS, FQNEAQ. This CDR3 region has 15 residues. Trimming removed 2 bases at V and 3 bases at J, with 13 bases between. The CDR3 spells CASSLLPGLDTEAFF. DNA for the CDR3: TGTGCCAGCAGCTTACTACCGGGGTTGGACACTGAAGCTTTCTTT.

The chain is built from TRBV28 and TRBJ1-5; D is ambiguous. This CDR3 has 14 residues. Germline-derived CDR1 and CDR2 are MDHEN and SYDVKM. V lost 2 bases to trimming and J lost 4 bases, with 9 bases between them. In DNA form, the CDR3 reads TGTGCCAGCAGTTTAAGGCAGTTTAATCAGCCCCAGCATTTT. Amino acids: CASSLRQFNQPQHF.

This chain links TRBV6-6 with TRBJ1-2; 8 bases align to TRBD1. Germline-derived CDR1 and CDR2 are MNHNY and SVGAGI (reference sequence). J gave up 8 bases and V 5 bases, and 7 bases lay outside the gene matches. The CDR3 runs to 13 residues. CDR3 amino acids: CASSKQTGEGYTF. DNA for the CDR3: TGTGCCAGCAGTAAACAGACAGGGGAAGGCTACACCTTC.

The chain employs TRBV10-3 and TRBJ2-7; no definite D call. The CDR3 sequence is 15 residues long. V was pared by 0 bases and J by 3 bases, with 12 bases between. Germline V gene data show CDR1 as ENHRY and CDR2 as SYGVKD. CDR3 in amino acids: CAISESKGFGYEQYF. The CDR3 nucleotides are TGTGCCATCAGTGAGTCGAAAGGGTTTGGCTACGAGCAGTACTTC.